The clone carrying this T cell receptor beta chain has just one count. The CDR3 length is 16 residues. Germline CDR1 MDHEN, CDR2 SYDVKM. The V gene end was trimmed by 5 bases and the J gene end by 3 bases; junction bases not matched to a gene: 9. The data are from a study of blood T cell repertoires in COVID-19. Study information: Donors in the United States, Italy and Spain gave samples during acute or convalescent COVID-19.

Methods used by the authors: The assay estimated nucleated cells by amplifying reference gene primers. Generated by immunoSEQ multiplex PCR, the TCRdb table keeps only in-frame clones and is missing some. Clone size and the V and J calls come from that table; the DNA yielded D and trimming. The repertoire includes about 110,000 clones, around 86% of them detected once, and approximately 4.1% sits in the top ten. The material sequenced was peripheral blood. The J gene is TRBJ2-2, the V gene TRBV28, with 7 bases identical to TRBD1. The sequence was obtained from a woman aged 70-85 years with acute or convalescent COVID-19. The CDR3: CASSPAGTVDTGELFF. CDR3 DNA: TGTGCCAGCAGTCCTGCTGGGACAGTGGACACCGGGGAGCTGTTTTTT.